This TCR beta chain was sequenced during a study of cytomegalovirus exposure and HLA in healthy donors. The germline V gene has CDR1 SSHAT and CDR2 FNYEAQ (reference sequence). J was trimmed by 0 bases and V by 5 bases; bases with no gene match: 3. The CDR3 runs 15 residues. Study-level points and caveats: The listing of fewer than 200 TCR beta chains classed them as cytomegalovirus-associated.

As regards this clone: Its antigen is not known.

With 60 Vbeta and 13 Jbeta primers, the PCR was carried out. Generated by immunoSEQ multiplex PCR, the TCRdb table keeps only in-frame clones and is missing some. The repertoire holds roughly 290,000 clones, with roughly 80% as singletons. The sequence was obtained from a girl aged 2-10 years in good health and CMV-seronegative. The V and J genes are TRBV7-7 and TRBJ2-7; 11 bases agree with TRBD1. Sequenced: PBMCs. The CDR3 loop reads CASSIGQGASYEQYF. The DNA of the CDR3 is TGTGCCAGCAGCATCGGACAGGGGGCCTCCTACGAGCAGTACTTC.